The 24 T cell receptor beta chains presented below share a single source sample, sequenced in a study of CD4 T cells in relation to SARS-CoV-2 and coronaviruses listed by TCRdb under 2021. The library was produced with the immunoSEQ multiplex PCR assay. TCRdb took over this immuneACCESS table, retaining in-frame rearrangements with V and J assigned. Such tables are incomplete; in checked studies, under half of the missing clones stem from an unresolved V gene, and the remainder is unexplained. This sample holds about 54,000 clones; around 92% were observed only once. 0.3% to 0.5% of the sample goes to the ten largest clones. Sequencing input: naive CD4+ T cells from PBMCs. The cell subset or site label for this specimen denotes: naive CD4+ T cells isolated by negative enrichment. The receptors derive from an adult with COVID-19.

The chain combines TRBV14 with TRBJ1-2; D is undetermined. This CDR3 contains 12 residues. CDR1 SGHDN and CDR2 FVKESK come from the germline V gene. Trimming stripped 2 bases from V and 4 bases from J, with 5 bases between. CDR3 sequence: CASSQFGYGYTF. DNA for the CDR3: TGTGCCAGCAGCCAATTTGGCTATGGCTACACCTTC.

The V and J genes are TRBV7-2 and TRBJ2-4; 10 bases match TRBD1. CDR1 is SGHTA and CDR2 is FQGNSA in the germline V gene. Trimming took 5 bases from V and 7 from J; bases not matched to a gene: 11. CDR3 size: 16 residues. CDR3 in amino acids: CASSARQGAGGNIQYF. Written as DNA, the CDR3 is TGTGCCAGCAGCGCGCGACAGGGGGCTGGGGGGAACATTCAGTACTTC.

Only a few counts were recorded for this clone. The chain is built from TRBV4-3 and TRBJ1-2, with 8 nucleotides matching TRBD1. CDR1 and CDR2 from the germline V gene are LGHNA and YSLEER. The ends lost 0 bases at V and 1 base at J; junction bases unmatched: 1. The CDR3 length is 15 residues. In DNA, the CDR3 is TGCGCCAGCAGCCAAGAGGACAGGGTTAACTATGGCTACACCTTC. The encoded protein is CASSQEDRVNYGYTF.

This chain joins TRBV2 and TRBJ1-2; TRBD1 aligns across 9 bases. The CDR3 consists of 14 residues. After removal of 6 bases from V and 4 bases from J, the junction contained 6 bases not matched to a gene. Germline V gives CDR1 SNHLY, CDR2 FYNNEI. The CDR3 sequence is CASRGDRAAYGYTF. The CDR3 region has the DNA TGTGCCAGCAGGGGGGACAGGGCGGCCTATGGCTACACCTTC.

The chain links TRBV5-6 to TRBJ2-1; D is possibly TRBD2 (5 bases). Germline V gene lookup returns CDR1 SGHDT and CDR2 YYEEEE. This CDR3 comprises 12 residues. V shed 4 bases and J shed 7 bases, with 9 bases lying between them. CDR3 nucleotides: TGTGCCAGCAGCCCGGGGTTTAATGAGCAGTTCTTC. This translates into CASSPGFNEQFF.

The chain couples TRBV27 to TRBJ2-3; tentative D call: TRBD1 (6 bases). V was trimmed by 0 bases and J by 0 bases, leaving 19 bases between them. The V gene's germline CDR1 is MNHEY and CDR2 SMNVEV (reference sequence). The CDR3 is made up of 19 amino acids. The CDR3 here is CASSLSLPAPGTSTDTQYF. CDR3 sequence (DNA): TGTGCCAGCAGTTTATCCCTTCCCGCTCCCGGGACAAGCACAGATACGCAGTATTTT.

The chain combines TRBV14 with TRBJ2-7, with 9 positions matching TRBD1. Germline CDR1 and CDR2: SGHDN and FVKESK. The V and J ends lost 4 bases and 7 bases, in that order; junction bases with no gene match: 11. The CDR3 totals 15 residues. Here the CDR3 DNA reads TGTGCCAGCAGCCGGGACAGGGTCGGGCTGGGGGAGCAGTACTTC. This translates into CASSRDRVGLGEQYF. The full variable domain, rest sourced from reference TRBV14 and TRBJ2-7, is EAGVTQFPSHSVIEKGQTVTLRCDPISGHDNLYWYRRVMGKEIKFLLHFVKESKQDESGMPNNRFLAERTGGTYSTLKVQPAELEDSGVYFCASSRDRVGLGEQYFGPGTRLTVT.

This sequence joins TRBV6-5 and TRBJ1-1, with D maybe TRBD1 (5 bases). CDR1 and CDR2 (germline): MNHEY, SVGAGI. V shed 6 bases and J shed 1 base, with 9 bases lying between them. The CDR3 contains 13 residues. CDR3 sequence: CASRKTGNTEAFF. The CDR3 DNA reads TGTGCCAGCAGAAAAACAGGGAACACTGAAGCTTTCTTT.

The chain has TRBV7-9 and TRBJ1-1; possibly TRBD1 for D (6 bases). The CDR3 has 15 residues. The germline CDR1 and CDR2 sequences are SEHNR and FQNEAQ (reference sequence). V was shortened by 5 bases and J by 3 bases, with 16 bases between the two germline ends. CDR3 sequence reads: CASSPRQVGYTEAFF. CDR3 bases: TGTGCCAGCAGCCCACGACAGGTCGGGTACACTGAAGCTTTCTTT.

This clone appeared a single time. The CDR3 loop is CASSTPVWQGVYEQYF. The CDR3 DNA sequence: TGTGCCAGCAGTACCCCCGTCTGGCAGGGGGTCTACGAGCAGTACTTC. J is TRBJ2-7 and V is TRBV6-6; 7 bases line up with TRBD1. The CDR3 consists of 16 residues. From germline, CDR1 is MNHNY and CDR2 SVGAGI (reference sequence). Unmatched junction bases numbered 13, after V lost 5 bases and J lost 3 bases.

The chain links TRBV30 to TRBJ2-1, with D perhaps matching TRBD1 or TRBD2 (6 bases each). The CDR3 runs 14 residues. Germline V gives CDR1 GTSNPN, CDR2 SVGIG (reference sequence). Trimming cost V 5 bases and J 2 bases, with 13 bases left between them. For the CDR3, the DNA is TGTGCCTGGGACAGGCGCGGGACCTACAATGAGCAGTTCTTC. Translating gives CAWDRRGTYNEQFF.

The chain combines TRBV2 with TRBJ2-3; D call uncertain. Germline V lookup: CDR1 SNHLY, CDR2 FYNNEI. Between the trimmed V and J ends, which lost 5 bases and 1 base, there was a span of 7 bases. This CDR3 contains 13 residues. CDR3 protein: CASSRRGTDTQYF. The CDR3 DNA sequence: TGTGCCAGCAGTCGAAGGGGCACAGATACGCAGTATTTT. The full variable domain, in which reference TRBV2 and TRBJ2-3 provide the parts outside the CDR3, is EPEVTQTPSHQVTQMGQEVILRCVPISNHLYFYWYRQILGQKVEFLVSFYNNEISEKSEIFDDQFSVERPDGSNFTLKIRSTKLEDSAMYFCASSRRGTDTQYFGPGTRLTVL.

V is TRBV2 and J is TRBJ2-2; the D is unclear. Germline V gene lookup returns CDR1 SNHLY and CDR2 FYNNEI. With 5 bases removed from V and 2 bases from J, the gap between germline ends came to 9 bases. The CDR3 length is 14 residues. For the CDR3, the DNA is TGTGCCAGCAGTAAAATTAAAAACACCGGGGAGCTGTTTTTT. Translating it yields CASSKIKNTGELFF.

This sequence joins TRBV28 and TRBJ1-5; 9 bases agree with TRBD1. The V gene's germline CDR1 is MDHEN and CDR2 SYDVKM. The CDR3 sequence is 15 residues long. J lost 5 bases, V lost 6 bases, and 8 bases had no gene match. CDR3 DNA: TGTGCCAGCAGCCCAACAGGGGGCAGGTATCAGCCCCAGCATTTT. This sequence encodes CASSPTGGRYQPQHF.

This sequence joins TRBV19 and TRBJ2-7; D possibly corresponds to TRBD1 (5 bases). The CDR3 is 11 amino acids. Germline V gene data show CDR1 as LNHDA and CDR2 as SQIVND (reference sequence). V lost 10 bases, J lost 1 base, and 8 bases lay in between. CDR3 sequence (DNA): TGTGCCACACGACAGTCCTACGAGCAGTACTTC. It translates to CATRQSYEQYF.

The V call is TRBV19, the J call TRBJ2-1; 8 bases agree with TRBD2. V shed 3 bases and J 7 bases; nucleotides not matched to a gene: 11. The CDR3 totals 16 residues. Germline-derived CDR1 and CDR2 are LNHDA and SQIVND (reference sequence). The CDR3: CASSIWGSGSGNEQFF. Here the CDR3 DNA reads TGTGCCAGTAGTATTTGGGGGAGCGGGAGTGGGAATGAGCAGTTCTTC.

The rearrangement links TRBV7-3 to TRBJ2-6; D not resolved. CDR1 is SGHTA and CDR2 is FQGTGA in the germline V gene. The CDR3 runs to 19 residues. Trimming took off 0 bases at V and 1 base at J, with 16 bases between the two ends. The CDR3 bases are TGTGCCAGCAGCTTAACGTACACCCCCGTTTTTTCTGGGGCCAACGTCCTGACTTTC. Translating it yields CASSLTYTPVFSGANVLTF.

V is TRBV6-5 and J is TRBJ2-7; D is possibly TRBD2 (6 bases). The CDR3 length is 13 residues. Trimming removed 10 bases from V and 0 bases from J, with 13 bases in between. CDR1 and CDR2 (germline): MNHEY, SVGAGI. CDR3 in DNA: TGTGCCACCCTAGCGACGAGCTCCTACGAGCAGTACTTC. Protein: CATLATSSYEQYF.

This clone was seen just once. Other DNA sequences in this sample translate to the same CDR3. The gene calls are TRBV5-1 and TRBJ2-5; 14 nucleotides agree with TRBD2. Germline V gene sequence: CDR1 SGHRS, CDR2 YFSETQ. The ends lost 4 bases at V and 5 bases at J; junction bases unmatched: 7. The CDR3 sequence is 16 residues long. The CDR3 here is CASSLGGTSGSETQYF. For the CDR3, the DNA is TGCGCCAGCAGCCTGGGGGGGACTAGCGGGAGTGAGACCCAGTACTTC. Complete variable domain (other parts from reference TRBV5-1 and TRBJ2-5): KAGVTQTPRYLIKTRGQQVTLSCSPISGHRSVSWYQQTPGQGLQFLFEYFSETQRNKGNFPGRFSGRQFSNSRSEMNVSTLELGDSALYLCASSLGGTSGSETQYFGPGTRLLVL.

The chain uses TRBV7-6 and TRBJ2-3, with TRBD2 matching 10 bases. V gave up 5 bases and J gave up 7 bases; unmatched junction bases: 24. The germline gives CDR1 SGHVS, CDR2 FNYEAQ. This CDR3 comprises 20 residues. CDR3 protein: CASSTRGLAGDLSLPNTQYF. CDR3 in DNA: TGTGCCAGCAGCACTAGAGGCCTAGCGGGAGACCTCAGCCTCCCAAATACGCAGTATTTT.

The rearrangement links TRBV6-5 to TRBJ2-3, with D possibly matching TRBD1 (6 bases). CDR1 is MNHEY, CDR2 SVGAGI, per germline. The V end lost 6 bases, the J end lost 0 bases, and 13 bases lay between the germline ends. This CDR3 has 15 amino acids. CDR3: CASSRTVISTDTQYF. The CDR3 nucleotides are TGTGCCAGCAGCCGGACAGTGATTAGCACAGATACGCAGTATTTT.

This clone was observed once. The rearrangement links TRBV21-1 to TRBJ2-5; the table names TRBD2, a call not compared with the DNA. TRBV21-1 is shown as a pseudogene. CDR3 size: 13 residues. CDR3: CASSICEEETQYF. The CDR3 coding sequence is TGTGCCAGCAGCATTTGTGAGGAAGAGACCCAGTACTTC.

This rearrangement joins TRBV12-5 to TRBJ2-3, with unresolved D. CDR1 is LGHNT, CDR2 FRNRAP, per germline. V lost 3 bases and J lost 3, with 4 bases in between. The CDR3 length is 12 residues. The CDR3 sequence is CASGLETDTQYF. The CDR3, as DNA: TGTGCTAGTGGTTTAGAAACAGATACGCAGTATTTT.

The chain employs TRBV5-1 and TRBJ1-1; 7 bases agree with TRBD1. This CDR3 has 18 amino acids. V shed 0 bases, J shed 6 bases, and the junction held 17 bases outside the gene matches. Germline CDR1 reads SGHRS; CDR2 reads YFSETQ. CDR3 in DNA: TGCGCCAGCAGCTTGGACCATGACAGGGAAGGGTCCTTTCCTGAAGCTTTCTTT. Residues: CASSLDHDREGSFPEAFF.